Listed below are T cell receptor beta chains from one sample, sequenced in a study of cytomegalovirus exposure and HLA in healthy donors. Assay: immunoSEQ multiplex PCR; the TCRdb copy retains only in-frame clones and omits some. Of approximately 110,000 clones in the sample, approximately 70% were seen once. Sequenced: PBMCs. These TCRs come from a middle-aged man in good health and CMV-seropositive. The conserved cysteine and the conserved F or W are not part of the CDR3 here. Fields, in order: J gene, clone size, V gene, CDR3 protein. A row's size may be missing; if present it is once, few, many or a size class.

j_call: .
clone_size: few
v_call: TRBV5-4
cdr3_aa: ASSSGQGRNYEQY

j_call: TRBJ2-3
clone_size: few
v_call: TRBV5-6
cdr3_aa: ASSLDLAGSTDTQY

j_call: TRBJ2-5
clone_size: once
v_call: TRBV11-2
cdr3_aa: ASSLAGAGNQETQY

j_call: TRBJ2-2
clone_size: .
v_call: TRBV5-1
cdr3_aa: ASSSRQGANTGELF

j_call: TRBJ2-1
clone_size: .
v_call: TRBV6-5
cdr3_aa: ASSYSRTSGNQQF

j_call: TRBJ2-7
clone_size: once
v_call: TRBV7-9
cdr3_aa: ASSSTDREKNEQY

j_call: TRBJ1-2
clone_size: .
v_call: TRBV6-5
cdr3_aa: ASTGVQRLGYT

j_call: TRBJ1-5
clone_size: .
v_call: TRBV19
cdr3_aa: ASSIASQPQH

j_call: TRBJ1-1
clone_size: .
v_call: TRBV6-5
cdr3_aa: ASSYSGAEAF

j_call: TRBJ2-7
clone_size: .
v_call: TRBV10-3
cdr3_aa: ATNLGGGALSEQY

j_call: TRBJ1-1
clone_size: .
v_call: TRBV19
cdr3_aa: ASSMDRGSTEAF

j_call: TRBJ2-3
clone_size: few
v_call: TRBV7-2
cdr3_aa: ASSSSGMYTDTQY

j_call: TRBJ2-1
clone_size: .
v_call: TRBV6-1
cdr3_aa: ASSGQLATEQF

j_call: TRBJ1-4
clone_size: .
v_call: TRBV5-1
cdr3_aa: ASSLGGTESNEKLF

j_call: TRBJ1-1
clone_size: .
v_call: TRBV2
cdr3_aa: ASRETGRMTLFEAF

j_call: TRBJ2-7
clone_size: .
v_call: TRBV19
cdr3_aa: ASAGQGGEQY

j_call: TRBJ2-1
clone_size: .
v_call: TRBV5-1
cdr3_aa: ASSFAGTSDNEQF

j_call: TRBJ2-5
clone_size: .
v_call: TRBV7-7
cdr3_aa: ASSHGTSGSQETQY

j_call: TRBJ2-1
clone_size: .
v_call: TRBV5-1
cdr3_aa: ASSLQTSNNEQF

j_call: TRBJ2-1
clone_size: .
v_call: TRBV7-6
cdr3_aa: ASRGGGYNEWKQF

j_call: TRBJ1-1
clone_size: .
v_call: TRBV9
cdr3_aa: ASSGTGQAEAF

j_call: TRBJ2-3
clone_size: few
v_call: TRBV7-2
cdr3_aa: ASSRDAADTQY

j_call: TRBJ2-5
clone_size: .
v_call: TRBV2
cdr3_aa: ASIKSGRGFEETQY

j_call: TRBJ1-1
clone_size: .
v_call: TRBV7-8
cdr3_aa: ASSLAGQGVTEAF

j_call: TRBJ1-1
clone_size: once
v_call: TRBV9
cdr3_aa: ASSPWTGEEAEAF

j_call: TRBJ2-7
clone_size: .
v_call: TRBV9
cdr3_aa: ASSPWTGGTYEQY

j_call: TRBJ2-7
clone_size: few
v_call: TRBV10-3
cdr3_aa: AINPGIGAYEQY

j_call: TRBJ1-6
clone_size: .
v_call: TRBV10-1
cdr3_aa: ASSDGTGVYNSPLH

j_call: TRBJ2-2
clone_size: .
v_call: TRBV30
cdr3_aa: AWSPGLAGPGELF

j_call: TRBJ2-5
clone_size: .
v_call: TRBV5-1
cdr3_aa: ASSLRGRAVGETQY

j_call: TRBJ2-5
clone_size: .
v_call: TRBV7-2
cdr3_aa: ASSLTGDRETQY

j_call: TRBJ2-5
clone_size: few
v_call: TRBV7-9
cdr3_aa: ASSFNRPPERETQY

j_call: TRBJ2-3
clone_size: .
v_call: TRBV5-1
cdr3_aa: ASSPTRWDMTSTDTQY

j_call: TRBJ2-1
clone_size: few
v_call: TRBV5-5
cdr3_aa: ASSPGGWYNEQF

j_call: TRBJ2-7
clone_size: .
v_call: TRBV7-8
cdr3_aa: ASSLSPAYEQY

j_call: TRBJ1-1
clone_size: once
v_call: TRBV30
cdr3_aa: ACPGQDEAF

j_call: TRBJ1-4
clone_size: few
v_call: TRBV6-6
cdr3_aa: ASRETVTETNEKLF

j_call: TRBJ1-1
clone_size: few
v_call: TRBV7-6
cdr3_aa: ASSLAGGNTEAF

j_call: TRBJ2-2
clone_size: .
v_call: TRBV5-1
cdr3_aa: ASSHFPTGNTGELF

j_call: TRBJ2-5
clone_size: .
v_call: TRBV7-9
cdr3_aa: ASSSRDSEETQY

j_call: TRBJ1-5
clone_size: few
v_call: TRBV7-2
cdr3_aa: ASSLSGSERGQPQH

j_call: TRBJ2-5
clone_size: .
v_call: TRBV6-5
cdr3_aa: ASRGTGETQY

j_call: TRBJ2-2
clone_size: .
v_call: TRBV5-1
cdr3_aa: AGKTSSNAGELF

j_call: TRBJ1-4
clone_size: .
v_call: TRBV7-9
cdr3_aa: ASRGTGVGEKLF

j_call: TRBJ2-7
clone_size: once
v_call: TRBV9
cdr3_aa: ASSSGGGSYEQY

j_call: TRBJ1-2
clone_size: .
v_call: TRBV5-5
cdr3_aa: ASSRSQGAGGYT

j_call: TRBJ1-2
clone_size: .
v_call: TRBV30
cdr3_aa: AWETIGGTIYGYT

j_call: TRBJ2-2
clone_size: .
v_call: TRBV5-4
cdr3_aa: ASSRGQITGELF